This T cell receptor (beta chain) was sequenced during a study of CD8 T cells in Susac syndrome. TCR beta from blood CD8+ and CD4+ T cells was sequenced. Bulk CD8+ and CD4+ cells came from magnetic negative isolation; CD8+ TEMRA by FACS. After removal of 1 base from V and 4 bases from J, the junction contained 4 bases not matched to a gene. The CDR3 is 14 residues long. Looked up from germline, CDR1 is LGHDT and CDR2 is YNNKEL (reference sequence). Random hexamers served to reverse transcribe roughly 0.5 to 1 ug RNA. An immunoSEQ multiplex PCR generated amplified TCR beta CDR3 products spanning 54 Vbeta and 13 Jbeta. TCRdb re-called the immunoSEQ multiplex PCR reads through MiXCR, storing one row per CDR3 protein. The sample has nearly 200,000 distinct CDR3 sequences, roughly 95% seen once. This clonotype was picked up one time. The antigen is undetermined. Study findings and constraints: In its TCR sequencing and HLA analysis, the study acknowledged that the number of individuals was relatively small.

The rearrangement joins TRBV3-1 to TRBJ2-7, with 7 positions matching TRBD2. The sequence was collected from a human donor with multiple sclerosis. Sequenced sample: CD4+ T cells from PBMCs. This CDR3 reads CASSQGPSGYEQYF. DNA of the CDR3: TGTGCCAGCAGCCAAGGTCCTAGCGGTTACGAGCAGTACTTC.